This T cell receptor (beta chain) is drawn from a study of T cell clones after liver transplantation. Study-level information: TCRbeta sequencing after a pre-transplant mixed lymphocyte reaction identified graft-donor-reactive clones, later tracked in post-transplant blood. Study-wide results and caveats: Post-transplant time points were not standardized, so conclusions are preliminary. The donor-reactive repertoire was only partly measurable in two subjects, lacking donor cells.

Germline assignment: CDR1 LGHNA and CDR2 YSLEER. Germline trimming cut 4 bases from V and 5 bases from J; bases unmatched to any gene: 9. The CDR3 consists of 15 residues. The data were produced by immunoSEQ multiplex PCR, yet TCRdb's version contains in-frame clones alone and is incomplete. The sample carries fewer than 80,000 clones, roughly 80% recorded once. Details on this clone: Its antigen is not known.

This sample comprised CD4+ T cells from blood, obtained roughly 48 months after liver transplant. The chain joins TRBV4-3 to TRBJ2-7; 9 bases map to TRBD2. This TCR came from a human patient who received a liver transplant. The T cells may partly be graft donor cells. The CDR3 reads CASSRDGTSRDEQYF. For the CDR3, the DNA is TGCGCCAGCAGCCGGGACGGGACTAGCCGTGACGAGCAGTACTTC.